These T cell receptor beta chains were read from a single sample in a study of blood T cell repertoires in COVID-19. Only in-frame clones appear in the TCRdb table, and some are missing; sequencing was by immunoSEQ multiplex PCR. The sample contains just over 80,000 clones, around three quarters of which appear only once. Sequenced input: peripheral blood. The receptors come from a woman at least 80 years old with active or convalescent COVID-19. CDR3s include the opening cysteine and the closing phenylalanine or tryptophan. The order of the fields is clone size, V gene, CDR3 length, D gene, J gene, CDR3 protein, CDR3 DNA. D genes are given only for firm matches. Expanded clones get a size class; other rows say once, few or many, or leave the size out.

abundance: .
v_gene: TRBV20-1
len: 12
d_gene: .
j_gene: TRBJ2-5
CDR3aa: CSASGQGETQYF
CDR3nt: TGCAGTGCTAGTGGGCAGGGAGAGACCCAGTACTTC

abundance: .
v_gene: TRBV28
len: 16
d_gene: TRBD2
j_gene: TRBJ2-5
CDR3aa: CASSSSLAGGFETQYF
CDR3nt: TGTGCCAGCAGTTCGTCACTAGCGGGGGGTTTTGAGACCCAGTACTTC

abundance: few
v_gene: TRBV30
len: 13
d_gene: .
j_gene: TRBJ1-2
CDR3aa: CAWSVNNNYGYTF
CDR3nt: TGTGCCTGGAGTGTAAACAACAACTATGGCTACACCTTC

abundance: .
v_gene: TRBV25-1
len: 16
d_gene: .
j_gene: TRBJ1-6
CDR3aa: CASSELGAPNGSPLHF
CDR3nt: TGTGCCAGCAGTGAATTGGGGGCCCCGAATGGTTCACCCCTCCACTTT

abundance: .
v_gene: TRBV7-9
len: 13
d_gene: TRBD1
j_gene: TRBJ2-3
CDR3aa: CASGQGMIDTQYF
CDR3nt: TGTGCCTCCGGACAGGGGATGATAGATACGCAGTATTTT

abundance: .
v_gene: TRBV5-4
len: 15
d_gene: .
j_gene: TRBJ2-3
CDR3aa: CASRQDYLRTDTQYF
CDR3nt: TGTGCCAGCAGACAAGACTATCTTCGCACAGATACGCAGTATTTT

abundance: few
v_gene: TRBV12-3/TRBV12-4
len: 13
d_gene: .
j_gene: TRBJ1-2
CDR3aa: CASSPGENYGYTF
CDR3nt: TGTGCCAGCAGTCCCGGGGAAAACTATGGCTACACCTTC

abundance: .
v_gene: TRBV7-2
len: 19
d_gene: TRBD2
j_gene: TRBJ2-5
CDR3aa: CASSLRLAGGRGRQETQYF
CDR3nt: TGTGCCAGCAGCTTAAGACTAGCGGGGGGGCGTGGTCGTCAAGAGACCCAGTACTTC

abundance: .
v_gene: TRBV3-1/TRBV3-2
len: 18
d_gene: TRBD2
j_gene: TRBJ2-5
CDR3aa: CASSPPSGGQRGQETQYF
CDR3nt: TGTGCCAGCAGCCCCCCCAGCGGGGGGCAGAGAGGCCAAGAGACCCAGTACTTC

abundance: .
v_gene: TRBV7-9
len: 12
d_gene: .
j_gene: TRBJ2-2
CDR3aa: CASSLVGGELFF
CDR3nt: TGTGCCAGCAGCTTAGTCGGCGGGGAGCTGTTTTTT

abundance: .
v_gene: TRBV5-8
len: 14
d_gene: TRBD1
j_gene: TRBJ1-1
CDR3aa: CASSPDRVNTEAFF
CDR3nt: TGTGCCAGCAGCCCGGACAGGGTAAACACTGAAGCTTTCTTT

abundance: .
v_gene: TRBV29-1
len: 14
d_gene: .
j_gene: TRBJ2-7
CDR3aa: CSVEGPGTYYEQYF
CDR3nt: TGCAGCGTTGAAGGCCCGGGAACCTACTACGAGCAGTACTTC

abundance: .
v_gene: TRBV9
len: 12
d_gene: .
j_gene: TRBJ2-2
CDR3aa: CASSRNTGELFF
CDR3nt: TGTGCCAGCAGCCGGAACACCGGGGAGCTGTTTTTT

abundance: once
v_gene: TRBV19
len: 13
d_gene: TRBD1
j_gene: TRBJ2-7
CDR3aa: CASSRNRDREQYF
CDR3nt: TGTGCCAGTAGCAGGAACCGGGACAGGGAGCAGTACTTC

abundance: .
v_gene: TRBV7-2
len: 15
d_gene: .
j_gene: TRBJ2-2
CDR3aa: CASSLVIANTGELFF
CDR3nt: TGTGCCAGCAGCTTAGTAATCGCGAACACCGGGGAGCTGTTTTTT

abundance: .
v_gene: TRBV27
len: 14
d_gene: TRBD1
j_gene: TRBJ1-2
CDR3aa: CATQDRGPGYGYTF
CDR3nt: TGTGCCACGCAAGACAGGGGGCCCGGCTATGGCTACACCTTC

abundance: .
v_gene: TRBV6-4
len: 14
d_gene: TRBD2
j_gene: TRBJ2-2
CDR3aa: CASASGATTGELFF
CDR3nt: TGTGCCAGTGCTAGCGGGGCGACCACCGGGGAGCTGTTTTTT

abundance: .
v_gene: TRBV7-8
len: 14
d_gene: .
j_gene: TRBJ1-1
CDR3aa: CASSLGVMDTEAFF
CDR3nt: TGTGCCAGCAGCTTGGGAGTGATGGACACTGAAGCTTTCTTT

abundance: .
v_gene: TRBV19
len: 13
d_gene: .
j_gene: TRBJ1-5
CDR3aa: CASSLQGKQPQHF
CDR3nt: TGTGCCAGTAGCCTACAGGGAAAGCAGCCCCAGCATTTT

abundance: .
v_gene: TRBV5-1
len: 14
d_gene: .
j_gene: TRBJ1-4
CDR3aa: CASSLAQFNEKLFF
CDR3nt: TGCGCCAGCAGCTTGGCCCAGTTTAATGAAAAACTGTTTTTT

abundance: few
v_gene: TRBV29-1
len: 12
d_gene: TRBD1
j_gene: TRBJ1-2
CDR3aa: CSVEGTVPGYTF
CDR3nt: TGCAGCGTTGAGGGGACAGTGCCTGGCTACACCTTC

abundance: .
v_gene: TRBV12-3/TRBV12-4
len: 13
d_gene: TRBD1
j_gene: TRBJ2-1
CDR3aa: CASSFGTVNEQFF
CDR3nt: TGTGCCAGCAGTTTCGGGACAGTCAATGAGCAGTTCTTC

abundance: .
v_gene: TRBV6-5
len: 14
d_gene: TRBD2
j_gene: TRBJ2-1
CDR3aa: CASSFSGGANEQFF
CDR3nt: TGTGCCAGCAGTTTTAGCGGGGGGGCAAATGAGCAGTTCTTC

abundance: once
v_gene: TRBV5-1
len: 16
d_gene: TRBD2
j_gene: TRBJ2-5
CDR3aa: CASSLGNSGGPETQYF
CDR3nt: TGCGCCAGCAGCTTGGGTAATTCGGGGGGGCCAGAGACCCAGTACTTC

abundance: .
v_gene: TRBV28
len: 15
d_gene: .
j_gene: TRBJ1-5
CDR3aa: CASSTTTSINQPQHF
CDR3nt: TGTGCCAGCAGTACAACTACCTCAATCAATCAGCCCCAGCATTTT

abundance: once
v_gene: TRBV19
len: 13
d_gene: .
j_gene: TRBJ2-7
CDR3aa: CASSIARDYEQYF
CDR3nt: TGTGCCAGTAGTATAGCCAGGGACTACGAGCAGTACTTC

abundance: .
v_gene: TRBV15
len: 17
d_gene: .
j_gene: TRBJ2-5
CDR3aa: CATSREVGSQYQETQYF
CDR3nt: TGTGCCACCAGCAGAGAGGTTGGCAGTCAGTACCAAGAGACCCAGTACTTC